This T cell receptor (beta chain) was sequenced during a study of identical twins. Study-wide points: It was out-of-frame TCR alpha sharing in monozygotic twins that models underestimated. Insertions ran lower in abundant cord blood beta clonotypes, though not in memory repertoires.

V shed 3 bases, J shed 6 bases, and the junction held 4 bases outside the gene matches. The germline V gene has CDR1 SGHRS and CDR2 YFSETQ. The CDR3 extends over 15 amino acids. A word on this clonotype: Its antigen is unidentified.

TCRdb ran MiXCR on the 5' RACE reads and lists one entry per CDR3 protein. The data show about 250,000 distinct CDR3 sequences, with more than 12% seen just once and approximately 10% held by the top ten. The chain recombines TRBV5-1 with TRBJ2-1; 12 bases are shared with TRBD2. The receptor's source is a woman under 30 in good health. Sequenced: memory (CD45RO+) T cells sorted from blood. CDR3 residues: CASSWTSGEVNEQFF. CDR3 in DNA: TGCGCCAGCAGCTGGACTAGCGGGGAAGTCAATGAGCAGTTCTTC.